These 29 T cell receptor beta chains were all obtained from the same sample, sequenced in a study of blood T cell repertoires in COVID-19. TCRdb keeps only in-frame clones here, not all; method: immunoSEQ multiplex PCR. The table has some 200,000 clones, roughly four fifths seen once. The sample taken for sequencing was PBMCs or T cells enriched from blood (not recorded which). The receptors shown here come from a middle-aged man who had recovered from COVID-19.

CDR3 residues: CASSLFGDRVGKTQYF. The CDR3 DNA sequence: TGTGCCAGCAGTTTATTTGGGGACAGGGTTGGGAAGACCCAGTACTTC. This chain connects TRBV28 to TRBJ2-5, with TRBD1 identical over 9 bases. This CDR3 comprises 16 residues. Germline CDR1 is MDHEN and CDR2 is SYDVKM. Trimming took 1 base from V and 6 from J; bases not matched to a gene: 9.

This clone was observed once. The genes are TRBV28 and TRBJ1-1, with no clear D. Trimming cost V 8 bases and J 0 bases, with 10 bases left between them. The germline V gene has CDR1 MDHEN and CDR2 SYDVKM. CDR3 length: 13 amino acids. The CDR3 sequence is CASRGSVNTEAFF. CDR3 in DNA: TGTGCCAGCCGAGGGTCGGTGAACACTGAAGCTTTCTTT.

The chain links TRBV5-1 to TRBJ2-3; a weak D match, TRBD2 (5 bases). The CDR3 is 15 residues long. Germline CDR1 SGHRS, CDR2 YFSETQ. V lost 4 bases, J lost 5 bases, and 17 bases lay in between. CDR3 sequence: CASSTGLASGDTQYF. The CDR3, as DNA: TGCGCCAGCAGCACCGGACTCGCGAGCGGAGATACGCAGTATTTT. Variable domain in full (rest from reference TRBV5-1 and TRBJ2-3): KAGVTQTPRYLIKTRGQQVTLSCSPISGHRSVSWYQQTPGQGLQFLFEYFSETQRNKGNFPGRFSGRQFSNSRSEMNVSTLELGDSALYLCASSTGLASGDTQYFGPGTRLTVL.

The V and J genes are TRBV10-3 and TRBJ2-1, with D hard to call. The CDR3 sequence is 16 residues long. Germline V lookup: CDR1 ENHRY, CDR2 SYGVKD. V was pared by 10 bases and J by 0 bases, with 19 bases between. The CDR3 is CATTYDPTFSYNEQFF. The CDR3 nucleotides read TGTGCCACCACTTATGATCCAACCTTCTCCTACAATGAGCAGTTCTTC.

The chain recombines TRBV2 with TRBJ2-5; 8 bases agree with TRBD1. Germline values: CDR1 SNHLY, CDR2 FYNNEI. The CDR3 length is 14 residues. J was trimmed by 4 bases and V by 4 bases; bases with no gene match: 5. CDR3 loop: CASSGPGGRETQYF. DNA of the CDR3: TGTGCCAGCAGTGGCCCAGGGGGCAGAGAGACCCAGTACTTC.

This chain links TRBV3-1 (or the pseudogene TRBV3-2) with TRBJ2-7, with 8 bases that match TRBD1. The CDR3 is 19 amino acids. The germline V gene encodes CDR1 LGHDT and CDR2 YNNKEL (reference sequence). V lost 0 bases, J lost 3 bases, and 16 bases stayed unmatched. CDR3 coding DNA: TGTGCCAGCAGCCAAGATTATTTTTCTCGGACAGGGATTGGCTACGAGCAGTACTTC. Translation: CASSQDYFSRTGIGYEQYF.

This chain uses TRBV2 with TRBJ1-2; TRBD1 might be the D (5 bases). The CDR3 length is 14 residues. Germline CDR1 SNHLY, CDR2 FYNNEI. The V end lost 4 bases, the J end lost 5 bases, and 14 bases lay between the germline ends. DNA of the CDR3: TGTGCCAGCAGTGTCACGTCTCAGGGATATGGCTACACCTTC. Translating it yields CASSVTSQGYGYTF.

The genes are TRBV29-1 and TRBJ2-1; 16 bases fit TRBD2. Germline trimming cut 7 bases from V and 9 bases from J; bases unmatched to any gene: 15. The CDR3 is 17 residues long. Germline loops: CDR1 SQVTM, CDR2 ANQGSEA. The CDR3 DNA is TGCAGCGCCCAGGGGGGACTAGCGGGAGGGCCCTCCCGTGAGCAGTTCTTC. Translation: CSAQGGLAGGPSREQFF.

The chain carries TRBV9 and TRBJ2-3, with 7 bases aligning to TRBD2. The germline CDR1 and CDR2 sequences are SGDLS and YYNGEE. V dropped 4 bases and J dropped 2; count of bases not matched to a gene: 4. The CDR3 contains 14 residues. The CDR3 loop is CASSPGTNTDTQYF. In DNA, the CDR3 is TGTGCCAGCAGCCCCGGGACTAACACAGATACGCAGTATTTT.

This chain joins TRBV5-4 and TRBJ2-3, with 10 bases matching TRBD2. CDR1 and CDR2 (germline): SGHNT, YYREEE (reference sequence). This CDR3 is built from 15 residues. V dropped 5 bases and J dropped 3; count of bases not matched to a gene: 6. The CDR3 sequence is CASRGSGRTTDTQYF. DNA of the CDR3: TGTGCCAGCAGGGGTAGCGGGAGGACGACAGATACGCAGTATTTT.

The V call is TRBV19, the J call TRBJ2-5, with D possibly TRBD2 on 5 matching bases. The CDR3 is made up of 13 amino acids. The germline gives CDR1 LNHDA, CDR2 SQIVND (reference sequence). CDR3 nucleotide sequence: TGTGCTACCCTCGCTTCGGGGCAAGAGACCCAGTACTTC. Translated: CATLASGQETQYF.

The genes are TRBV7-8 and TRBJ1-1, with TRBD1 matching over 9 bases. With V trimmed by 6 bases and J by 1 base, 3 bases remained unmatched. The CDR3 spans 14 residues. The germline CDR1 and CDR2 sequences are SGHVS and FQNEAQ. The chain's CDR3 is CASRTGGKNTEAFF. The CDR3 nucleotides read TGTGCCAGCAGGACAGGGGGGAAGAACACTGAAGCTTTCTTT.

Comment on this clone: Sequence at one end of the junction differs from germline and may be a read error. This chain joins TRBV6-2 or TRBV6-3 and TRBJ1-2; 7 nucleotides line up with TRBD1. The CDR3 is 16 residues long. Germline CDR1 MNHEY, CDR2 SVGEGT. CDR3 in DNA: TGTGCCAGCAGTTACAACCCTATCCGGGACAGCTATGGCTACGCCTTC. Residues: CASSYNPIRDSYGYAF.

In its sample, this clone was seen a few times. The chain uses TRBV6-5 and TRBJ1-4; D uncertain. Deletions cut 7 bases from V and 1 base from J, with 10 bases between. Germline CDR1 reads MNHEY; CDR2 reads SVGAGI. CDR3 length: 14 amino acids. The CDR3 bases are TGTGCCAGCAAGACTCTAGGAACTAATGAAAAACTGTTTTTT. Amino acid sequence: CASKTLGTNEKLFF.

The chain employs TRBV27 and TRBJ1-2, with D tentatively TRBD1 (5 bases). The germline CDR1 and CDR2 sequences are MNHEY and SMNVEV (reference sequence). The CDR3 has 15 amino acids. V was shortened by 4 bases and J by 8 bases, with 20 bases between the two germline ends. In DNA, the CDR3 is TGTGCCAGCAGTTCGTACCGGACCCAGGGCGTGGGCTACACCTTC. Its translation: CASSSYRTQGVGYTF.

The chain carries TRBV10-3 and TRBJ2-1; D perhaps matches TRBD2 (6 bases). Germline V CDR1 and CDR2: ENHRY, SYGVKD. Trimming left V 0 bases short and J 7 bases short, with 10 bases between. The length of the CDR3 is 14 residues. The CDR3 reads CAISESGRLNEQFF. The CDR3 DNA sequence: TGTGCCATCAGTGAGTCAGGGAGGCTGAATGAGCAGTTCTTC.

This chain links TRBV6-2 or TRBV6-3 with TRBJ1-2; D is unresolved. The length of the CDR3 is 13 residues. The germline V gene encodes CDR1 MNHEY and CDR2 SVGEGT. Trimming left V 0 bases short and J 6 bases short, with 8 bases between. CDR3 bases: TGTGCCAGCAGTTACTCGAATCCTAATGGCTACACCTTC. This encodes CASSYSNPNGYTF.

This clone has only a few counts. The V gene is TRBV5-6, the J gene TRBJ2-6, with TRBD1 as a possible D gene (5 bases). Germline V lookup: CDR1 SGHDT, CDR2 YYEEEE. The CDR3 is 16 residues long. Trimming took off 0 bases at V and 0 bases at J, with 7 bases between the two ends. CDR3 sequence (DNA): TGTGCCAGCAGCTTGGAGGACAACTCTGGGGCCAACGTCCTGACTTTC. As protein: CASSLEDNSGANVLTF.

V and J are TRBV29-1 and TRBJ2-3; the match to TRBD2 covers 10 bases. With V trimmed by 4 bases and J by 2 bases, 6 bases remained unmatched. The CDR3 spans 15 residues. Germline CDR1 and CDR2: SQVTM and ANQGSEA. The DNA of the CDR3 is TGCAGCGTTGGGGGAGCGGGAGGGCCCACAGATACGCAGTATTTT. This sequence encodes CSVGGAGGPTDTQYF.

The rearrangement links TRBV5-1 to TRBJ1-2; perhaps TRBD1 as D (6 bases). Germline V gene lookup returns CDR1 SGHRS and CDR2 YFSETQ. Between the trimmed V and J ends, which lost 3 bases and 7 bases, there was a span of 16 bases. The CDR3 is made up of 14 amino acids. The CDR3 DNA reads TGCGCCAGCAGCTCCACACCAGGGGTTTTTGGCTACACCTTC. Its translation is CASSSTPGVFGYTF.

This clone was picked up one time. This chain joins TRBV2 and TRBJ1-1, with 7 bases lining up with TRBD1. Germline lookup yields CDR1 SNHLY and CDR2 FYNNEI. J was trimmed by 1 base and V by 10 bases; bases with no gene match: 6. The CDR3 consists of 13 residues. The CDR3 sequence is CATDREWNTEAFF. The CDR3 DNA is TGTGCCACTGACAGGGAGTGGAACACTGAAGCTTTCTTT. The variable domain in full, with the rest retrieved from reference TRBV2 and TRBJ1-1, is EPEVTQTPSHQVTQMGQEVILRCVPISNHLYFYWYRQILGQKVEFLVSFYNNEISEKSEIFDDQFSVERPDGSNFTLKIRSTKLEDSAMYFCATDREWNTEAFFGQGTRLTVV.

This rearrangement joins TRBV10-3 to TRBJ2-1; 9 bases match TRBD2. V was clipped by 2 bases and J by 2 bases; unmatched bases: 7. This CDR3 comprises 17 residues. The V gene's germline CDR1 is ENHRY and CDR2 SYGVKD. In DNA, the CDR3 is TGTGCCATCAGTGAGGGGCGGGAGGGCCTAACCTACAATGAGCAGTTCTTC. Protein product: CAISEGREGLTYNEQFF.

This clone was detected only once. The CDR3 loop reads CASSIFNSNYGYTF. CDR3 nucleotide sequence: TGTGCCAGTAGTATTTTTAACAGTAACTATGGCTACACCTTC. The V and J genes are TRBV19 and TRBJ1-2, with D unclear. The CDR3 is made up of 14 amino acids. Trimming took 3 bases from V and 1 from J, leaving 9 bases between them. Per the germline V gene, CDR1 is LNHDA and CDR2 is SQIVND (reference sequence).

The V gene is TRBV18, the J gene TRBJ2-7; 7 nucleotides agree with TRBD1. The CDR3 is 15 amino acids. Germline V gene sequence: CDR1 KGHSH, CDR2 LQKENI. Trimming took 1 base from V and 2 from J; bases not matched to a gene: 5. In nucleotides, the CDR3 is TGTGCCAGCTCACCACAACCGGGACAGACCTACGAGCAGTACTTC. The encoded protein is CASSPQPGQTYEQYF. The whole variable domain, remainder taken from reference TRBV18 and TRBJ2-7, is NAGVMQNPRHLVRRRGQEARLRCSPMKGHSHVYWYRQLPEEGLKFMVYLQKENIIDESGMPKERFSAEFPKEGPSILRIQQVVRGDSAAYFCASSPQPGQTYEQYFGPGTRLTVT.

The J gene is TRBJ1-1, the V gene TRBV11-2; 10 positions match TRBD1. There are 16 residues in the CDR3. CDR1 SGHAT and CDR2 FQNNGV come from the germline V gene. With 4 bases clipped from V and 0 bases from J, the junction kept 5 bases outside the gene matches. DNA of the CDR3: TGTGCCAGCAGCTCTCCGGGACAGGGGTTGAACACTGAAGCTTTCTTT. Amino acid sequence: CASSSPGQGLNTEAFF.

This sequence joins TRBV19 and TRBJ2-4, with D possibly being TRBD1 (6 bases). With 3 bases removed from V and 7 bases from J, the gap between germline ends came to 13 bases. There are 14 residues in the CDR3. The germline V gene encodes CDR1 LNHDA and CDR2 SQIVND (reference sequence). The CDR3 DNA reads TGTGCCAGTAGTATTCTGGAGAGGGGGAACATTCAGTACTTC. Translating it yields CASSILERGNIQYF.

The rearrangement joins TRBV9 to TRBJ1-4; 7 nucleotides line up with TRBD1. Germline V gives CDR1 SGDLS, CDR2 YYNGEE. This CDR3 comprises 14 residues. V was pared by 4 bases and J by 6 bases, with 6 bases of the junction left unmatched. CDR3 DNA sequence: TGTGCCAGCAGCCCCGACAGGGCCTATGAAAAACTGTTTTTT. Protein sequence: CASSPDRAYEKLFF.

Here the CDR3 reads CASSVGGVDEQFF. The CDR3 DNA follows: TGTGCCAGCAGCGTCGGGGGGGTGGATGAGCAGTTCTTC. The rearrangement uses TRBV9 and TRBJ2-1, with TRBD2 identical over 8 bases. Germline loops: CDR1 SGDLS, CDR2 YYNGEE. The trim removed 2 bases at V and 8 bases at J, leaving 3 bases unmatched. CDR3 length: 13 residues.

V is TRBV21-1 and J is TRBJ1-2; TRBD1, the table's D call, was not compared with the DNA. TRBV21-1 is deemed a pseudogene. The CDR3 spans 17 residues. The CDR3 sequence is CAGKILGTAKINYGYTF. In DNA, the CDR3 is TGTGCCGGAAAGATTTTGGGGACAGCGAAGATTAACTATGGCTACACCTTC.